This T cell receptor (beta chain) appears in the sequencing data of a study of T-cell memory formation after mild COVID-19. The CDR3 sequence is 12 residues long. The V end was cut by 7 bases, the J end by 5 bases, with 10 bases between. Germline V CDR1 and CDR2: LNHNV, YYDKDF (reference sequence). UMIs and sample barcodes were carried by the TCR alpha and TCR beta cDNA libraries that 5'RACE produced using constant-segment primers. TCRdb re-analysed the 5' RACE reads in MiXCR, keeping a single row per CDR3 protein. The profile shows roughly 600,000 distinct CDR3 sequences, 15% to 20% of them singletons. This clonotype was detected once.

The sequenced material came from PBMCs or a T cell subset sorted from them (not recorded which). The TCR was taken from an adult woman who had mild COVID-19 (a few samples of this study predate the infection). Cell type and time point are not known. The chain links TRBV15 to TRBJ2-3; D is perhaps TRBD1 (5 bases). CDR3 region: CATTSQGDTQYF. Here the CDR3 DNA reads TGTGCCACCACCAGTCAGGGAGATACGCAGTATTTT.